The rows below give T cell receptor beta chains drawn from one sample of a study of cytotoxic CD8 clonotypes in ibrutinib-treated CLL. Assay: immunoSEQ multiplex PCR; the TCRdb copy retains only in-frame clones and omits some. The sample holds tens of thousands of clones, 75% to 90% seen once. The sample was PBMCs, taken after 24 months of ibrutinib treatment. The source is a human donor with chronic lymphocytic leukemia. The CDR3 runs from the conserved cysteine through the conserved F or W. A D gene is named only where the DNA matches it firmly. Clone size, where shown, is once, few, many, or a class for clones that have expanded.

d_call: .; clone_size: .; j_call: TRBJ2-7; v_call: TRBV18; cdr3_aa: CASSRPQGWEQYF; cdr3_nt: TGTGCCAGCTCACGCCCGCAGGGGTGGGAGCAGTACTTC
d_call: .; clone_size: .; j_call: TRBJ1-5; v_call: TRBV18; cdr3_aa: CASSPLPLGGNQPQHF; cdr3_nt: TGTGCCAGCTCACCACTTCCGTTGGGAGGCAATCAGCCCCAGCATTTT
d_call: .; clone_size: .; j_call: TRBJ2-3; v_call: TRBV7-3; cdr3_aa: CASSQGDSAGTQYF; cdr3_nt: TGTGCCAGCAGCCAGGGGGACTCCGCGGGTACGCAGTATTTT
d_call: TRBD2; clone_size: few; j_call: TRBJ2-7; v_call: TRBV5-1; cdr3_aa: CASSLGAGGLEQYF; cdr3_nt: TGCGCCAGCAGCTTGGGAGCGGGAGGGCTCGAGCAGTACTTC
d_call: TRBD2; clone_size: .; j_call: TRBJ2-1; v_call: TRBV2; cdr3_aa: CASSNSLSGGNDEQFF; cdr3_nt: TGTGCCAGCAGCAACTCACTTAGCGGGGGTAACGATGAGCAGTTCTTC
d_call: .; clone_size: .; j_call: TRBJ2-5; v_call: TRBV11-2; cdr3_aa: CASSSVVGQETQYF; cdr3_nt: TGTGCCAGCAGCTCGGTCGTGGGGCAAGAGACCCAGTACTTC
d_call: .; clone_size: .; j_call: TRBJ1-2; v_call: TRBV6-1; cdr3_aa: CASNLHSLGGDGYTF; cdr3_nt: TGTGCCAGCAACCTACATTCGTTGGGAGGGGATGGCTACACCTTC
d_call: TRBD1; clone_size: .; j_call: TRBJ1-3; v_call: TRBV6-5; cdr3_aa: CASSYSRTGGNTIYF; cdr3_nt: TGTGCCAGCAGTTACTCGCGGACAGGCGGAAACACCATATATTTT
d_call: .; clone_size: .; j_call: TRBJ2-7; v_call: TRBV14; cdr3_aa: CASSYGTFSEQYF; cdr3_nt: TGTGCCAGCAGCTACGGGACCTTCAGCGAGCAGTACTTC
d_call: TRBD1; clone_size: few; j_call: TRBJ2-7; v_call: TRBV11-3; cdr3_aa: CASSLGAGGEQYF; cdr3_nt: TGTGCCAGCAGCTTGGGGGCAGGGGGTGAGCAGTACTTC
d_call: .; clone_size: .; j_call: TRBJ2-7; v_call: TRBV28; cdr3_aa: CATRLSHSYEQYF; cdr3_nt: TGTGCCACCCGACTCTCCCACTCCTACGAGCAGTACTTC
d_call: TRBD1; clone_size: .; j_call: TRBJ1-3; v_call: TRBV23-1; cdr3_aa: CASSHGLGQGPTGNTIYF; cdr3_nt: TGCGCCAGCAGTCACGGGTTGGGACAGGGACCCACTGGAAACACCATATATTTT
d_call: .; clone_size: medium-sized; j_call: TRBJ1-2; v_call: TRBV19; cdr3_aa: CASTISLGDYGYTF; cdr3_nt: TGTGCCAGTACCATATCCCTAGGGGACTATGGCTACACCTTC
d_call: TRBD2; clone_size: .; j_call: TRBJ2-5; v_call: TRBV30; cdr3_aa: CAWSVTGLAETQYF; cdr3_nt: TGTGCCTGGAGTGTAACGGGACTAGCAGAGACCCAGTACTTC
d_call: TRBD1; clone_size: .; j_call: TRBJ2-7; v_call: TRBV7-8; cdr3_aa: CASSLAVGQGFTEQYF; cdr3_nt: TGTGCCAGCAGCTTAGCGGTAGGACAGGGGTTTACCGAGCAGTACTTC
d_call: TRBD1; clone_size: once; j_call: TRBJ2-7; v_call: TRBV15; cdr3_aa: CATSRDRGYEQYF; cdr3_nt: TGTGCCACCAGCCGTGACAGGGGCTACGAGCAGTACTTC
d_call: TRBD1; clone_size: once; j_call: TRBJ1-2; v_call: TRBV7-8; cdr3_aa: CASSLGADRNYGYTF; cdr3_nt: TGTGCCAGCAGCTTAGGAGCGGACAGGAACTATGGCTACACCTTC
d_call: TRBD2; clone_size: .; j_call: TRBJ2-3; v_call: TRBV7-9; cdr3_aa: CASSALAGETDTQYF; cdr3_nt: TGTGCCAGCAGCGCCCTAGCGGGAGAGACAGATACGCAGTATTTT
d_call: .; clone_size: .; j_call: TRBJ2-2; v_call: TRBV10-3; cdr3_aa: CAISVASEVPGELFF; cdr3_nt: TGTGCCATCAGCGTCGCTAGCGAGGTACCCGGGGAGCTGTTTTTT
d_call: .; clone_size: .; j_call: TRBJ2-2; v_call: TRBV27; cdr3_aa: CASQRQGLTGELFF; cdr3_nt: TGTGCCAGCCAAAGGCAGGGGCTCACCGGGGAGCTGTTTTTT
d_call: TRBD1; clone_size: .; j_call: TRBJ1-4; v_call: TRBV25-1; cdr3_aa: CASSLAGGNEKLFF; cdr3_nt: TGTGCCAGCAGTTTAGCAGGGGGGAATGAAAAACTGTTTTTT
d_call: .; clone_size: .; j_call: TRBJ2-5; v_call: TRBV9; cdr3_aa: CASSLQITEGETQYF; cdr3_nt: TGTGCCAGCAGCCTCCAGATAACCGAGGGGGAGACCCAGTACTTC